Below are 25 T cell receptor beta chains sequenced from a single sample in a study of blood T cells in healthy people across ages. Then a second PCR, running about 6 to 12 cycles, was carried out with a sample-barcoded 5' primer and a J-beta primer mix. TCRdb passed the 5' RACE reads through MiXCR, listing each CDR3 protein once. The data contain approximately 690,000 distinct CDR3 sequences, 58% of them singletons. What was sequenced was blood. Receptor source: a man in his sixties in good health.

CDR3 sequence reads: CASSPGLAANEQFF. The CDR3, as DNA: TGTGCCAGCAGCCCGGGACTAGCGGCCAATGAGCAGTTCTTC. The rearrangement links TRBV3-1 to TRBJ2-1; 11 bases align to TRBD2. CDR1 is LGHDT and CDR2 is YNNKEL in the germline V gene (reference sequence). The CDR3 totals 14 residues. Trimming cost V 4 bases and J 6 bases; bases outside gene matches: 2.

The CDR3 DNA sequence: TGCGCCAGCAGCCATCCCGACAGGTATGGCTACACCTTC. Protein sequence: CASSHPDRYGYTF. This chain joins TRBV4-1 and TRBJ1-2, with D possibly TRBD1 on 6 matching bases. The germline gives CDR1 MGHRA, CDR2 YSYEKL. V dropped 3 bases and J dropped 5 bases, with 10 bases sitting between them. The CDR3 covers 13 residues.

This chain links TRBV29-1 with TRBJ2-7; 10 nucleotides line up with TRBD1. The CDR3 loop spans 13 amino acids. In germline, CDR1 is SQVTM, CDR2 ANQGSEA. J gave up 5 bases and V 0 bases, and 1 base lay outside the gene matches. CDR3 DNA sequence: TGCAGCGTTGAAGAGACAGGGGGCCACGAGCAGTACTTC. Translating gives CSVEETGGHEQYF.

The chain carries TRBV29-1 and TRBJ2-2, with TRBD1 identical over 10 bases. Germline loops: CDR1 SQVTM, CDR2 ANQGSEA. The CDR3 consists of 12 residues. CDR3 protein: CSGQGVTGELFF. CDR3 nucleotides: TGCAGTGGACAGGGGGTCACCGGGGAGCTGTTTTTT.

The genes are TRBV14 and TRBJ1-2; D uncertain. Germline-derived CDR1 and CDR2 are SGHDN and FVKESK. The CDR3 has 15 amino acids. V was cut by 0 bases and J by 5 bases, with 13 bases left in between. The CDR3 DNA follows: TGTGCCAGCAGCCAAGATCGGACGGCCGGGTATGGCTACACCTTC. This codes for CASSQDRTAGYGYTF.

The chain has TRBV21-1 and TRBJ2-3; no DNA check was done on the table's D call, TRBD1. TRBV21-1 is given as a pseudogene. The length of the CDR3 is 17 residues. The CDR3 nucleotides read TGTGCCAGCAGCAAAGGTTCAGGATGGGGGCGCACAGATACGCAGTATTTT. Translating gives CASSKGSGWGRTDTQYF.

About this clonotype itself: One end of the junction is discordant with germline, which a read error may explain. This rearrangement joins TRBV29-1 to TRBJ2-1, with D possibly TRBD2 on 5 matching bases. This CDR3 comprises 14 residues. From germline, CDR1 is SQVTM and CDR2 ANQGSEA. The CDR3 loop is CGVDRGWVEPREFF. CDR3 in DNA: TGCGGCGTTGACCGGGGTTGGGTAGAACCCCGGGAGTTCTTC.

The chain combines TRBV20-1 with TRBJ2-1; the D gene is possibly TRBD1 (6 bases). This CDR3 is built from 15 residues. Trimming left V 3 bases short and J 4 bases short, with 16 bases between. Germline loops: CDR1 DFQATT, CDR2 SNEGSKA (reference sequence). CDR3 sequence (DNA): TGCAGTGCTAGCCAAACAGGGCCACGGTACAATGAGCAGTTCTTC. It codes for CSASQTGPRYNEQFF.

The chain recombines TRBV7-9 with TRBJ2-6; D is uncertain. The CDR3 is 15 residues long. Germline V lookup: CDR1 SEHNR, CDR2 FQNEAQ (reference sequence). V lost 1 base and J lost 1, with 5 bases in between. The CDR3 bases are TGTGCCAGCAGCTTAGACAATTCTGGGGCCAACGTCCTGACTTTC. Its translation is CASSLDNSGANVLTF.

The chain has TRBV7-2 and TRBJ1-2; D gene uncertain. Per the germline V gene, CDR1 is SGHTA and CDR2 is FQGNSA. The CDR3 totals 15 residues. The V gene lost 0 bases and the J gene lost 2 bases, with 10 bases spanning the gap. CDR3 DNA sequence: TGTGCCAGCAGCTTAGCCACCGGGGAGAACTATGGCTACACCTTC. Translating it yields CASSLATGENYGYTF. The entire variable domain, with the rest obtained from reference TRBV7-2 and TRBJ1-2, is as follows: GAGVSQSPSNKVTEKGKDVELRCDPISGHTALYWYRQSLGQGLEFLIYFQGNSAPDKSGLPSDRFSAERTGGSVSTLTIQRTQQEDSAVYLCASSLATGENYGYTFGSGTRLTVV.

The chain has TRBV6-5 and TRBJ2-7; 16 positions match TRBD2. With V trimmed by 0 bases and J by 7 bases, 12 bases remained unmatched. Germline V gene lookup returns CDR1 MNHEY and CDR2 SVGAGI. The CDR3 has 19 amino acids. CDR3 nucleotides: TGTGCCAGCAGTTACTCCGGGACTAGCGGGGGGGGAAAATACAATGAGCAGTACTTC. Translated, it gives CASSYSGTSGGGKYNEQYF.

V gene TRBV5-1 combines with J gene TRBJ2-6; possibly TRBD2 for D (5 bases). This CDR3 spans 15 amino acids. Trimming left V 2 bases short and J 3 bases short, with 9 bases between. Per the germline V gene, CDR1 is SGHRS and CDR2 is YFSETQ. The CDR3 DNA follows: TGCGCCAGCAGCTTTGGAGGTGATGGGGCCAACGTCCTGACTTTC. Translated, it gives CASSFGGDGANVLTF.

The chain recombines TRBV7-7 with TRBJ2-3; the D call may be TRBD1 or TRBD2 (5 bases each). Trimming took off 2 bases at V and 2 bases at J, with 23 bases between the two ends. The CDR3 is made up of 19 amino acids. CDR1 and CDR2 from the germline V gene are SSHAT and FNYEAQ (reference sequence). The CDR3 DNA reads as TGTGCCAGCAGCTTACTACCCGTGGAGGCAGGGCCGAACACAGATACGCAGTATTTT. It translates to CASSLLPVEAGPNTDTQYF.

This rearrangement joins TRBV11-2 to TRBJ2-4, with a weak D call TRBD1 (5 bases). The J call could be wrong; TRBJ2-5 is a better fit for the DNA end. The germline V gene has CDR1 SGHAT and CDR2 FQNNGV. The length of the CDR3 is 14 residues. The CDR3: CASSSQVFQETQYF. DNA for the CDR3: TGTGCCAGCAGCTCACAGGTTTTCCAAGAGACCCAGTACTTC.

V gene TRBV27 combines with J gene TRBJ2-7, with 7 bases that match TRBD2. Germline values: CDR1 MNHEY, CDR2 SMNVEV (reference sequence). This CDR3 has 17 residues. J was trimmed by 0 bases and V by 1 base; bases with no gene match: 9. CDR3 nucleotide sequence: TGTGCCAGCAGTTTATTGCCCCAAGAGCGGGGCTCCTACGAGCAGTACTTC. Residues: CASSLLPQERGSYEQYF.

CDR3 nucleotide sequence: TGTGCCAGCAGCAAATTAACCCTTAATGAGGCTACTAGGGCACCCCTCCACTTT. Amino acid sequence: CASSKLTLNEATRAPLHF. The genes are TRBV21-1 and TRBJ1-6. TRBV21-1 is recorded as a pseudogene. The CDR3 sequence is 18 residues long.

Only a few counts were recorded for this clonotype. The gene calls are TRBV7-9 and TRBJ1-6; 7 nucleotides line up with TRBD1. The V gene end was trimmed by 3 bases and the J gene end by 7 bases; junction bases not matched to a gene: 6. This CDR3 region has 15 residues. In germline, CDR1 is SEHNR, CDR2 FQNEAQ (reference sequence). CDR3: CASSLGGTDNSPLHF. CDR3 sequence (DNA): TGTGCCAGCAGCTTGGGTGGGACAGACAATTCACCCCTCCACTTT. Drawing the rest from reference TRBV7-9 and TRBJ1-6, the complete variable domain is DTGVSQNPRHKITKRGQNVTFRCDPISEHNRLYWYRQTLGQGPEFLTYFQNEAQLEKSRLLSDRFSAERPKGSFSTLEIQRTEQGDSAMYLCASSLGGTDNSPLHFGNGTRLTVT.

V is TRBV5-1 and J is TRBJ2-1; D is tentatively TRBD1 or TRBD2 (5 bases each). The germline V gene has CDR1 SGHRS and CDR2 YFSETQ. The CDR3 totals 16 residues. V shed 0 bases and J shed 4 bases, with 14 bases lying between them. DNA for the CDR3: TGCGCCAGCAGCTTGGAGCCGGGGAAGGGGTACAATGAGCAGTTCTTC. It translates to CASSLEPGKGYNEQFF. The variable domain in full, completed from reference TRBV5-1 and TRBJ2-1, reads KAGVTQTPRYLIKTRGQQVTLSCSPISGHRSVSWYQQTPGQGLQFLFEYFSETQRNKGNFPGRFSGRQFSNSRSEMNVSTLELGDSALYLCASSLEPGKGYNEQFFGPGTRLTVL.

This clonotype was counted once. The genes are TRBV21-1 and TRBJ2-7; the table assigns TRBD1, which was not confirmed against the DNA. TRBV21-1 is an annotated pseudogene. The CDR3 sequence is 16 residues long. The CDR3 DNA reads as TGTGCCAGCAGTAGTATCAGACAGGGGTCTGGTTACGAGCAGTACTTC. Translation gives CASSSIRQGSGYEQYF.

The chain couples TRBV15 to TRBJ1-2; a weak D match, TRBD1 (6 bases). Trimming left V 7 bases short and J 7 bases short, with 13 bases between. Germline V gene sequence: CDR1 LNHNV, CDR2 YYDKDF (reference sequence). The CDR3 is 12 residues long. CDR3 bases: TGTGCCACCAACGGGGGCAGTGCTGGCTACACCTTC. It encodes CATNGGSAGYTF.

V is TRBV3-1 and J is TRBJ1-1, with 8 bases matching TRBD1. The J segment lost 1 base and the V segment lost 3 bases, leaving 4 bases of the junction unmatched. The CDR3 runs 15 residues. Per germline, CDR1 LGHDT and CDR2 YNNKEL (reference sequence). CDR3 sequence reads: CASSHRDRGNTEAFF. The CDR3 nucleotides read TGTGCCAGCAGCCACCGCGACAGGGGGAACACTGAAGCTTTCTTT.

The chain joins TRBV20-1 to TRBJ1-1; D is undetermined. This CDR3 region has 12 residues. Trimming removed 3 bases at V and 6 bases at J, with 11 bases between. Germline values: CDR1 DFQATT, CDR2 SNEGSKA (reference sequence). The CDR3 DNA reads as TGCAGTGCTAGTGGGGAGGCCGCTGAAGCTTTCTTT. This encodes CSASGEAAEAFF.

This clonotype was recorded a few times. The chain has TRBV5-1 and TRBJ2-1, with 10 bases lining up with TRBD1. The junction had 10 bases not matched to a gene; V was cut back by 8 bases and J by 5 bases. Germline loops: CDR1 SGHRS, CDR2 YFSETQ. This CDR3 spans 15 amino acids. The CDR3 protein is CASSTGQGFDNEQFF. The CDR3 nucleotides are TGCGCCAGTAGCACGGGACAGGGGTTCGACAATGAGCAGTTCTTC.

This chain joins TRBV4-2 and TRBJ2-5; 9 nucleotides line up with TRBD2. The CDR3 consists of 17 residues. The V and J ends lost 0 bases and 1 base, in that order; junction bases with no gene match: 6. Germline-derived CDR1 and CDR2 are LGHNA and YNFKEQ. Here the CDR3 DNA reads TGTGCCAGCAGCCAAGATATCGGGCGGGGGGGCCAAGAGACCCAGTACTTC. Its translation: CASSQDIGRGGQETQYF.

The genes are TRBV20-1 and TRBJ2-5; 7 nucleotides match TRBD1. The DNA end favors TRBJ2-7, so the J call may be wrong. This CDR3 has 13 residues. From germline, CDR1 is DFQATT and CDR2 SNEGSKA (reference sequence). The CDR3 coding sequence is TGCAGTGCTAGGGGGACAGACCTTTACGAGCAGTACTTC. It translates to CSARGTDLYEQYF.